This entry describes one T cell receptor (beta chain). Its specific antigen is unknown. Base-call qualities are not available, and no considerably larger clone is one nucleotide away. Whole blood was collected in K2EDTA tubes by collaborating institutions according to the institutions' own protocols. For TCRbeta analysis, collaborator samples were shipped as frozen whole blood, as isolated PBMCs, or as DNA extracted from either sample type. This sample was included in a study of blood T cell repertoires in COVID-19 (dated by TCRdb to the early 2020s). Background on the whole study: Samples covering the acute and convalescent phases of COVID-19 were provided by collaborators in the United States, Italy and Spain. Deeply sampled blood TCRbeta repertoires from subjects exposed to, actively infected with, or recovered from COVID-19 were included in the dataset. The repertoires were released in a freely available public database intended as a resource for research on the immune response to SARS-CoV-2. The samples were drawn from two sources: the first 160 participants of the ongoing ImmuneRACE study, and 1,000 to 1,500 subjects contributed by 6 global collaborators. The material from the prospective study consisted of cDNA or gDNA derived from T cells, B-cell-depleted T cells, or PBMCs. Sample metadata almost always included a de-identified subject ID, COVID-19 status, age in years and sex. HLA class I and class II types, where available, came from metadata supplied by the sample provider rather than from assay-based typing.

The immunoSEQ Assay, a bias-controlled multiplex PCR, was used to amplify TCRbeta CDR3 regions from genomic DNA. In the paper's pipeline: Nucleated cell counts per sample were estimated from amplification of reference gene primers within the assay. Sequence reads were collapsed and filtered to measure the absolute abundance of every unique TCRbeta CDR3 rearrangement. For each sample, productive Simpson clonality was calculated as the square root of Simpson's diversity index over productive rearrangements. TCRdb obtained this table from immuneACCESS and retained in-frame rearrangements with V and J assigned. These tables miss some clones; where compared with another copy, unresolved V genes account for less than half of the shortfall, and the remainder is unexplained. That table furnishes V, J and clone size, whereas the DNA furnished D and trimming. This sample is represented by 26,000 or so clones; roughly 90% of them were singletons. The leading ten clones occupy about 2.8% of the sample.

Compared with germline, V lacks 2 bases and J lacks 8 bases; bases without a gene match: 8. Reading the germline V gene gives CDR1 SGHRS and CDR2 YFSETQ. The CDR3 runs 14 residues from the cysteine to the phenylalanine. The read is trimmed to its CDR3 DNA, 42 bases read in frame from base 1. The research as a whole found: The amount of clinical and demographic metadata varied by source and participant and was provided uncurated.

The sequence links TRBV5-1 to TRBJ1-1, with TRBD1 matching 8 junction bases. The sample was peripheral blood. The TCR comes from a human donor in a cohort sampled during active COVID-19. The CDR3 corresponds to CASSFYQGQVEAFF. The base sequence is TGCGCCAGCAGCTTCTACCAGGGACAGGTGGAAGCTTTCTTT.